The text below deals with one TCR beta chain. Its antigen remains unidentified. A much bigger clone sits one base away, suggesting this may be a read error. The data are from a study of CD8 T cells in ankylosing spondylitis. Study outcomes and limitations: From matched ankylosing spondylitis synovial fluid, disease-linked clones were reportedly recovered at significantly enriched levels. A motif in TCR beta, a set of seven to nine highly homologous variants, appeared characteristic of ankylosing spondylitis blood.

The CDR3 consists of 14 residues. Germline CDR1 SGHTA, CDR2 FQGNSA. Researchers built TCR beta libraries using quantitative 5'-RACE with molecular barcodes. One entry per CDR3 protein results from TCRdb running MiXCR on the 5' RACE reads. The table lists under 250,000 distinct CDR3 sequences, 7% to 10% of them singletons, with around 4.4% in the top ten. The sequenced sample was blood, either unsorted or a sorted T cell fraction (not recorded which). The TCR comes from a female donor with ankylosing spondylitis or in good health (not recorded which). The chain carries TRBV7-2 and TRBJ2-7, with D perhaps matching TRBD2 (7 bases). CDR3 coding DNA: TGTGCCAGCAACTTACGGCGGGGGCTCTACGAGCAGTACTTC. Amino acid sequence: CASNLRRGLYEQYF.